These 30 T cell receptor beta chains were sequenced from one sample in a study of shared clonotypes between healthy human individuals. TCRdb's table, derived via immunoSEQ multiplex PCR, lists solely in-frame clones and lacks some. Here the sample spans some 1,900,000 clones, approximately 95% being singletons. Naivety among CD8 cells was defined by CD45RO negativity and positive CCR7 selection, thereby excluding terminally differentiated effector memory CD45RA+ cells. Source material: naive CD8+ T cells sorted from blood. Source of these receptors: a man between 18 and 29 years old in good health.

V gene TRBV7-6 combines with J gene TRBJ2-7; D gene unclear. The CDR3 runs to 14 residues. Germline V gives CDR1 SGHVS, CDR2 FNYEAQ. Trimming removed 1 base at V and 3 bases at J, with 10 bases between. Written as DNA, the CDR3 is TGTGCCAGCAGCTTAGAGGCTTTAAGCTACGAGCAGTACTTC. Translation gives CASSLEALSYEQYF.

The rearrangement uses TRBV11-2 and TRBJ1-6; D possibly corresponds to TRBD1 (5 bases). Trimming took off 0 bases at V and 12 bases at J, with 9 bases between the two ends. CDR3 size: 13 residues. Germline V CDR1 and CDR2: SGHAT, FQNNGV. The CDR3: CASSLEGDVPLHF. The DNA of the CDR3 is TGTGCCAGCAGCTTAGAGGGGGATGTACCCCTCCACTTT.

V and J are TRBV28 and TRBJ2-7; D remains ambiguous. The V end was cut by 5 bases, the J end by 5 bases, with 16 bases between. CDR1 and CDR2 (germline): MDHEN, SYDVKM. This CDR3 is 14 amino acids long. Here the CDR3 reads CASSPPSVGNEQYF. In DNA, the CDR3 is TGTGCCAGCAGTCCCCCGTCTGTGGGAAACGAGCAGTACTTC.

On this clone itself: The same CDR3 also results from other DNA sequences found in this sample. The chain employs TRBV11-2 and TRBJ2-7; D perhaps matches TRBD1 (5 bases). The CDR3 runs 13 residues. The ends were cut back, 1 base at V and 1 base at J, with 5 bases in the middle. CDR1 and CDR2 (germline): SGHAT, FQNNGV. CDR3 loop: CASSLAGSYEQYF. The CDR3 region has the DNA TGTGCCAGCAGCTTAGCAGGGTCCTACGAGCAGTACTTC. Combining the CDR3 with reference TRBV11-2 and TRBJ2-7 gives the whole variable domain EAGVAQSPRYKIIEKRQSVAFWCNPISGHATLYWYQQILGQGPKLLIQFQNNGVVDDSQLPKDRFSAERLKGVDSTLKIQPAKLEDSAVYLCASSLAGSYEQYFGPGTRLTVT.

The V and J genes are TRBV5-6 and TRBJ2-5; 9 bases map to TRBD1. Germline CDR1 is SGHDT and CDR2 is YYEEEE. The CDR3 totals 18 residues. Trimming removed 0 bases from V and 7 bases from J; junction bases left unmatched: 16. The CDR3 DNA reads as TGTGCCAGCAGCTTGGGGGACAGGGACATCGCGCGGGCGGCGACCCAGTACTTC. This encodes CASSLGDRDIARAATQYF.

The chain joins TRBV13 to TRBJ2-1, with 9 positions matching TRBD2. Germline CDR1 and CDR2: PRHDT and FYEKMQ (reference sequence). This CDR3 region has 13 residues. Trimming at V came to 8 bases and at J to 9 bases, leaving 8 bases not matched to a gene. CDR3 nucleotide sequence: TGTGCCAGCCAAAAGCGGGAGGCGGTTGAGCAGTTCTTC. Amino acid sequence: CASQKREAVEQFF.

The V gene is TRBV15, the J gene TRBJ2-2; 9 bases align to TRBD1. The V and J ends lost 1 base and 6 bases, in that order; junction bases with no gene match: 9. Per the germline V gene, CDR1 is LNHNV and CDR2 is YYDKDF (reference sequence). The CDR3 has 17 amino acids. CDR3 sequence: CATSRVIGTGLSGELFF. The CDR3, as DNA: TGTGCCACCAGCAGAGTTATCGGGACAGGGCTATCCGGGGAGCTGTTTTTT. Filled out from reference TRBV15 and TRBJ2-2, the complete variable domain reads DAMVIQNPRYQVTQFGKPVTLSCSQTLNHNVMYWYQQKSSQAPKLLFHYYDKDFNNEADTPDNFQSRRPNTSFCFLDIRSPGLGDTAMYLCATSRVIGTGLSGELFFGEGSRLTVL.

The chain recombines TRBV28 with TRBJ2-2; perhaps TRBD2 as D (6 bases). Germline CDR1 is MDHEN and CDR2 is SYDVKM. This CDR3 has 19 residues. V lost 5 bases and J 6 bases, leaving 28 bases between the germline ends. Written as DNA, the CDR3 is TGTGCCAGCAGTCCGGAAGAGAACTGGGTCTACCGGAGGGCCGGGGAGCTGTTTTTT. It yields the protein CASSPEENWVYRRAGELFF.

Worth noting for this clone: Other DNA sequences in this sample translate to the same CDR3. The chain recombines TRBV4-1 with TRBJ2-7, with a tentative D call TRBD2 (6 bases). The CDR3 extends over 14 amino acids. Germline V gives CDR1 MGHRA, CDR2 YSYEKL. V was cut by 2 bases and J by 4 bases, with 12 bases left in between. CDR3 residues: CASSQNSGSYEQYF. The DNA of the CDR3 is TGCGCCAGCAGCCAAAATAGCGGTTCTTACGAGCAGTACTTC.

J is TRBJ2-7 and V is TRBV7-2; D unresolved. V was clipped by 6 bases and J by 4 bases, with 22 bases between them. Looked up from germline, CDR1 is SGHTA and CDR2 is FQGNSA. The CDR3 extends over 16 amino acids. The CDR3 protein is CASRRNRADTGYEQYF. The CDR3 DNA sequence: TGTGCCAGCAGGAGAAACCGGGCCGACACCGGTTACGAGCAGTACTTC.

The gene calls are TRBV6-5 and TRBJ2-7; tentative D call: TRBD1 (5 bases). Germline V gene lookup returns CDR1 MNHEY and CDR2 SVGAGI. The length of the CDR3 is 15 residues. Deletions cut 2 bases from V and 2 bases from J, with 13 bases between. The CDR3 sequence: CASSYGVQVTYEQYF. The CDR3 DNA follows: TGTGCCAGCAGTTACGGGGTACAGGTCACCTACGAGCAGTACTTC.

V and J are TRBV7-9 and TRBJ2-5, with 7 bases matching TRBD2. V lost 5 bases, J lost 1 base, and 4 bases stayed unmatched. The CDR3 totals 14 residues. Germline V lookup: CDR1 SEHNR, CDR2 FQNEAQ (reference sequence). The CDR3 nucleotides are TGTGCCAGCAGCAAAGGGACTATCCAAGAGACCCAGTACTTC. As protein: CASSKGTIQETQYF.

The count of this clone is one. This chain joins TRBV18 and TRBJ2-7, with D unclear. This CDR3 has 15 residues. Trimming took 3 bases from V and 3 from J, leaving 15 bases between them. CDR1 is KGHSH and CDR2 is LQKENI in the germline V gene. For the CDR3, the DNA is TGTGCCAGCTCACCGTTATTACAGCTACACTACGAGCAGTACTTC. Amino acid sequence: CASSPLLQLHYEQYF.

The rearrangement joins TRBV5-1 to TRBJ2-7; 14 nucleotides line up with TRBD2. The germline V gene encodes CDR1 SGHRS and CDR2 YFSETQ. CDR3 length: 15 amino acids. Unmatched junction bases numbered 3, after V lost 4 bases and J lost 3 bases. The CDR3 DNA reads TGCGCCAGCAGCACGGGACTAGCGGGAGACTACGAGCAGTACTTC. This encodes CASSTGLAGDYEQYF.

The CDR3 reads CASSQWGVWDNEQFF. The CDR3 DNA sequence: TGCGCCAGCAGCCAGTGGGGGGTATGGGACAATGAGCAGTTCTTC. V gene TRBV4-1 combines with J gene TRBJ2-1; possible D gene TRBD2, 6 bases. Per the germline V gene, CDR1 is MGHRA and CDR2 is YSYEKL. This CDR3 has 15 amino acids. Trimming stripped 3 bases from V and 5 bases from J, with 14 bases between.

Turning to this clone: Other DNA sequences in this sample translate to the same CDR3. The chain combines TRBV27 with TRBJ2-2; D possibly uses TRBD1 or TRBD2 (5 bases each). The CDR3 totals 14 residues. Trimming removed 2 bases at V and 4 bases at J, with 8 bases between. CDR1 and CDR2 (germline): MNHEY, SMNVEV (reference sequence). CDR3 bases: TGTGCCAGCAGTTTAGGGGGTAGCACCGGGGAGCTGTTTTTT. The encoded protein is CASSLGGSTGELFF.

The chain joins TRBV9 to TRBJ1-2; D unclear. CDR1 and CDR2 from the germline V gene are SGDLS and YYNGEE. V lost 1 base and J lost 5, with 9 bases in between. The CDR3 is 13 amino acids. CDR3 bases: TGTGCCAGCAGCGTAAGCAGCGGATATGGCTACACCTTC. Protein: CASSVSSGYGYTF.

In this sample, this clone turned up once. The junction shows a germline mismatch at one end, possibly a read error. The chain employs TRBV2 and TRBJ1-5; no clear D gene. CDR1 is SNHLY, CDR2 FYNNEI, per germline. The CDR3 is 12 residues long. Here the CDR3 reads CASREGFEPQHF. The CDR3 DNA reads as TGTGCCAGCAGGGAAGGGTTTGAGCCCCAGCATTTT.

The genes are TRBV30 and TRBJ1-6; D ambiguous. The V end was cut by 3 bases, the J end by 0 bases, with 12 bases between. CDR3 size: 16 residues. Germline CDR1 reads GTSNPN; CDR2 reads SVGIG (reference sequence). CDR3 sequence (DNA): TGTGCCTGGAGGGCCTCTGGGTTCTCCTATAATTCACCCCTCCACTTT. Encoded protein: CAWRASGFSYNSPLHF.

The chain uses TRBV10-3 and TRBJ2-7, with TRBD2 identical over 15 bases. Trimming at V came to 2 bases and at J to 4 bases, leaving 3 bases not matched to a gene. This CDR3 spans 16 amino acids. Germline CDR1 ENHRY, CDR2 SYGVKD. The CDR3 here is CAISEGLAGGRYEQYF. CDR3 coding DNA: TGTGCCATCAGTGAGGGACTAGCGGGGGGGAGGTACGAGCAGTACTTC.

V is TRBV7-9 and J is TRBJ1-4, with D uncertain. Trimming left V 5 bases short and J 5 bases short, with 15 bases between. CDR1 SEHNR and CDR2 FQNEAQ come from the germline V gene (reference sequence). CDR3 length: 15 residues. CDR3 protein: CASSLGGEGNEKLFF. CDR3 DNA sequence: TGTGCCAGCAGCCTGGGTGGTGAGGGCAATGAAAAACTGTTTTTT.

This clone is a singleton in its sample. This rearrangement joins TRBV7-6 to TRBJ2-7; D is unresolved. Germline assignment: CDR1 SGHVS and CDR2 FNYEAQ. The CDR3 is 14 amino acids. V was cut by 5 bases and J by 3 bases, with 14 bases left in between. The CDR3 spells CASSPRTSDYEQYF. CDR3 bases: TGTGCCAGCAGCCCACGGACGTCAGACTACGAGCAGTACTTC.

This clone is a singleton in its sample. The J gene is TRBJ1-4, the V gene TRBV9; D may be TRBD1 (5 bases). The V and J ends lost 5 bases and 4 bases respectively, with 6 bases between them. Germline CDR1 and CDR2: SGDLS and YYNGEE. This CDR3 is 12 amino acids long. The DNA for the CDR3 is TGTGCCAGCAGGGGGGATAATGAAAAACTGTTTTTT. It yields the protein CASRGDNEKLFF.

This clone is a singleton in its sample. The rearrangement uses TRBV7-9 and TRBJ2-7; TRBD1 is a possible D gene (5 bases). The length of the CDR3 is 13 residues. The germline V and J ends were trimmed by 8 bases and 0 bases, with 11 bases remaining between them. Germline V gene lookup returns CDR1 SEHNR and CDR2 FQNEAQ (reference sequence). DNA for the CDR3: TGTGCCAGCTCGTGGGGCGTCTCCTACGAGCAGTACTTC. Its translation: CASSWGVSYEQYF.

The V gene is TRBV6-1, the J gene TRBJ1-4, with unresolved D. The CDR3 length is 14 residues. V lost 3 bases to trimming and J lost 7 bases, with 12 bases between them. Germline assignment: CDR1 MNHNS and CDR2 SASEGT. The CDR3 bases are TGTGCCAGCAGTGACCCCGACATTGCTGAAAAACTGTTTTTT. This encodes CASSDPDIAEKLFF.

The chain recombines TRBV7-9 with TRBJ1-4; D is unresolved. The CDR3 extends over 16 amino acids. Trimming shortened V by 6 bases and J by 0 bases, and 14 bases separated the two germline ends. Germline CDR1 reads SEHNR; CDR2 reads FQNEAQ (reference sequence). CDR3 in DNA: TGTGCCAGCAGTGATCGGAGTACTGCAACTAATGAAAAACTGTTTTTT. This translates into CASSDRSTATNEKLFF.

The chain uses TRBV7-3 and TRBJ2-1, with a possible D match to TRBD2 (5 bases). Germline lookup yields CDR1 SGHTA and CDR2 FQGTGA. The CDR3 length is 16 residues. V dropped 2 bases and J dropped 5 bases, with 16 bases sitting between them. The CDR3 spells CASSLVVGEQNNEQFF. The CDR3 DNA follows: TGTGCCAGCAGCTTAGTGGTGGGAGAACAGAACAATGAGCAGTTCTTC.

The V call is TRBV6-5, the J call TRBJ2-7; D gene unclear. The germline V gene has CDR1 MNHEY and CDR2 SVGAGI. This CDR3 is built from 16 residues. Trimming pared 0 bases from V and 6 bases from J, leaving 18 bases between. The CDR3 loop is CASSYSNTKPGPEQYF. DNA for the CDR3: TGTGCCAGCAGTTACTCGAATACCAAACCTGGACCCGAGCAGTACTTC.

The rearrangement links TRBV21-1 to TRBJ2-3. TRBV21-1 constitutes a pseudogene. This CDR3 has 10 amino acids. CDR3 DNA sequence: TGTGCCAGCAGCAAAGCTCAAGGGTATTTT. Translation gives CASSKAQGYF.

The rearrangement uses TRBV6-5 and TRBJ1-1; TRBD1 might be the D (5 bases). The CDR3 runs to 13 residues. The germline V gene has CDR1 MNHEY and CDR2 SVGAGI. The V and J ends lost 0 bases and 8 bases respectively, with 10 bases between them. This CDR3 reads CASSYSQGSEAFF. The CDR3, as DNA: TGTGCCAGCAGTTACTCGCAGGGCAGCGAAGCTTTCTTT.